This T cell receptor (beta chain) was retrieved from a study of T cell responses to AZD1222 COVID-19 vaccine. Sequencing was performed with immunoSEQ multiplex PCR; in TCRdb, only in-frame clones are kept and a portion is missing. The sample consists of around 99,000 clones, roughly 90% of them appearing once. The germline gives CDR1 SEHNR, CDR2 FQNEAQ (reference sequence). V trimming: 5 bases; J trimming: 5 bases; junction bases outside the gene matches: 7. This CDR3 is built from 14 residues. The clonotype comes from an adult in good health. Sequenced here: peripheral blood, sampled on day 0 of AZD1222 vaccination. The rearrangement uses TRBV7-9 and TRBJ2-7, with TRBD1 matching over 9 bases. The CDR3, as DNA: TGTGCCAGCAGCCTCGGGACAGGGTCCCACGAGCAGTACTTC. Residues: CASSLGTGSHEQYF.